Listed below are T cell receptor beta chains from one sample, sequenced in a study of blood T cell repertoires in COVID-19. Method: immunoSEQ multiplex PCR; TCRdb's copy keeps in-frame clones and lacks some. The sample has about 130,000 clones, 78% seen once. Sequencing was performed on peripheral blood. The receptors stem from a man aged 60 to 75 who had recovered from COVID-19. Both conserved end residues are part of each CDR3. A D gene is named only where the DNA matches it firmly. The listing skips clone size in some rows; elsewhere it reads once, few, many or a size class.

abundance,d_gene,j_gene,v_gene,CDR3aa,CDR3nt
NA,TRBD1,TRBJ1-2,TRBV10-3,CAITGTEGLYGYTF,TGTGCCATCACGGGGACAGAAGGCCTCTATGGCTACACCTTC
NA,TRBD1,TRBJ1-6,TRBV6-2/TRBV6-3,CASSPPLRGSNSPLHF,TGTGCCAGCAGTCCACCGCTCAGGGGGAGTAATTCACCCCTCCACTTT
NA,NA,TRBJ2-1,TRBV4-3,CASSQGARNEQFF,TGCGCCAGCAGCCAGGGGGCGCGGAATGAGCAGTTCTTC
NA,NA,TRBJ1-6,TRBV6-5,CASTREISPLHF,TGTGCCAGCACCCGGGAAATTTCACCCCTCCACTTT
NA,TRBD1,TRBJ1-6,TRBV30,CAWRDNRDSSYNSPLHF,TGTGCCTGGAGGGATAACAGGGACAGCTCCTATAATTCACCCCTCCACTTT
NA,TRBD1,TRBJ2-2,TRBV7-6,CASSPRTGDTGELFF,TGTGCCAGCAGCCCTCGGACAGGGGACACCGGGGAGCTGTTTTTT
NA,NA,TRBJ2-7,TRBV11-2,CASSSYRASSYEQYF,TGTGCCAGCAGCTCCTACAGGGCTTCCAGCTACGAGCAGTACTTC
few,NA,TRBJ1-4,TRBV5-6,CASSDQNNEKLFF,TGTGCCAGCAGCGATCAGAATAATGAAAAACTGTTTTTT
NA,NA,TRBJ2-1,TRBV2,CASTYERYNEQFF,TGTGCCAGCACTTACGAGCGGTACAATGAGCAGTTCTTC
once,NA,TRBJ2-2,TRBV12-5,CASRIGANTGELFF,TGTGCTAGTAGAATAGGGGCGAACACCGGGGAGCTGTTTTTT
NA,TRBD2,TRBJ2-1,TRBV20-1,CSASGEAGGRDEQFF,TGCAGTGCTAGTGGTGAAGCGGGGGGTCGCGATGAGCAGTTCTTC
NA,NA,TRBJ2-3,TRBV4-3,CASSQAREGGTDTQYF,TGCGCCAGCAGCCAAGCCCGAGAGGGAGGCACAGATACGCAGTATTTT
few,NA,TRBJ1-2,TRBV5-6,CASTPGTLNYGYTF,TGTGCCAGCACCCCCGGGACACTTAACTATGGCTACACCTTC
once,TRBD1,TRBJ2-1,TRBV9,CASSPLGTDFYNEQFF,TGTGCCAGCAGCCCCCTTGGGACAGACTTCTACAATGAGCAGTTCTTC
NA,TRBD2,TRBJ2-2,TRBV7-6,CASSLRLLAGEVGDAGELFF,TGTGCCAGCAGCTTACGTTTGCTAGCGGGGGAGGTAGGGGACGCCGGGGAGCTGTTTTTT
once,NA,TRBJ2-7,TRBV6-6,CASSSSPRDGFEQYF,TGTGCCAGCAGTTCATCCCCCCGGGATGGGTTCGAGCAGTACTTC
NA,TRBD1,TRBJ2-2,TRBV28,CASSSNGQGVTGELFF,TGTGCCAGCAGTTCAAACGGACAGGGTGTCACCGGGGAGCTGTTTTTT
NA,NA,TRBJ2-3,TRBV4-2,CASSQDRTEADTQYF,TGTGCCAGCAGCCAAGATCGGACAGAGGCAGATACGCAGTATTTT
NA,TRBD1,TRBJ1-5,TRBV6-6,CASSSRQGGSNQPQHF,TGTGCCAGCAGTTCTCGACAGGGGGGGAGCAATCAGCCCCAGCATTTT
NA,NA,TRBJ1-1,TRBV5-6,CASSFREAFF,TGTGCCAGCAGCTTTCGGGAAGCTTTCTTT
NA,TRBD2,TRBJ2-1,TRBV5-1,CASSLGLAVPTYNEQFF,TGCGCCAGCAGCTTGGGGCTAGCGGTCCCAACCTACAATGAGCAGTTCTTC
once,TRBD1,TRBJ2-4,TRBV5-1,CASSATGQGNIQYF,TGCGCCAGCAGCGCTACGGGACAGGGGAACATTCAGTACTTC
NA,TRBD1,TRBJ2-1,TRBV24-1,CATSDVLSGTGRENEQFF,TGTGCCACCAGTGATGTATTATCTGGGACAGGGCGCGAAAATGAGCAGTTCTTC
few,NA,TRBJ1-2,TRBV4-3,CASSQEVGRRGSGYTF,TGCGCCAGCAGCCAGGAGGTTGGGCGACGGGGGAGCGGCTACACCTTC
NA,TRBD1,TRBJ1-2,TRBV5-6,CASSLGQGNYGYTF,TGTGCCAGCAGCTTGGGACAGGGGAACTATGGCTACACCTTC
NA,TRBD1,TRBJ1-1,TRBV19,CASISRWTGSNTEAFF,TGTGCCAGTATTTCTCGGTGGACAGGGTCGAACACTGAAGCTTTCTTT
NA,TRBD2,TRBJ2-3,TRBV5-1,CASSSGGPHSTDTQYF,TGCGCCAGCAGCTCGGGGGGGCCACATTCTACAGATACGCAGTATTTT
NA,NA,TRBJ2-3,TRBV14,CASSRGTPPTDTQYF,TGTGCCAGCAGCCGCGGGACTCCCCCGACAGATACGCAGTATTTT
NA,TRBD2,TRBJ2-3,TRBV7-2,CASSFKGPTSGGGGDTQYF,TGTGCCAGCAGCTTTAAGGGTCCAACTAGCGGGGGAGGGGGAGATACGCAGTATTTT